This T cell receptor (beta chain) was retrieved from a study of blood T cell repertoires in COVID-19. Study-wide background: Both acute and convalescent COVID-19 samples were obtained from the United States, Italy and Spain.

As processed by the authors: The authors estimated nucleated cell counts from reference gene primer amplification. Clones were sequenced by immunoSEQ multiplex PCR, and TCRdb holds only the in-frame ones, with some missing. That table is the source of V, J and clone size, and D and trimming were worked out from the DNA. The data hold some 180,000 clones, with more than 75% observed a single time. Trimming removed 3 bases at V and 4 bases at J, with 10 bases between. The germline V gene encodes CDR1 SGHAT and CDR2 FQNNGV. The CDR3 is made up of 14 amino acids. Sequenced material: peripheral blood. This clonotype was obtained from a man over 45 who had recovered from COVID-19. This sequence joins TRBV11-2 and TRBJ2-1, with a possible D match to TRBD2 (5 bases). CDR3 region: CASSFRDVYNEQFF. The CDR3 coding sequence is TGTGCCAGCAGCTTCCGGGATGTTTACAATGAGCAGTTCTTC.